This T cell receptor beta chain comes out of a study of blood T cell repertoires in COVID-19. For the study at large: The origin of the acute and convalescent COVID-19 samples was the United States, Italy and Spain. Sample material is recorded as cDNA or gDNA derived from T cells, B-cell-depleted T cells, or PBMCs.

Methods used by the authors: Scientists estimated how many nucleated cells there were by amplifying reference gene primers. TCRdb keeps only in-frame clones here, not all; method: immunoSEQ multiplex PCR. V and J calls and clone size follow that table, whereas D and trimming were derived from the DNA. The sample has about 98,000 clones, approximately 82% seen once. The CDR3 extends over 17 amino acids. Trimming removed 4 bases from V and 2 bases from J; junction bases left unmatched: 8. Germline lookup yields CDR1 SGHAT and CDR2 FQNNGV. The receptor comes from a man aged 70 or older with active or convalescent COVID-19. The gene calls are TRBV11-2 and TRBJ2-3; 11 nucleotides line up with TRBD2. Sequenced: peripheral blood. CDR3 nucleotides: TGTGCCAGCAGCTCGCAGACTAGCGGGGAATCCACAGATACGCAGTATTTT. Encoded protein: CASSSQTSGESTDTQYF.